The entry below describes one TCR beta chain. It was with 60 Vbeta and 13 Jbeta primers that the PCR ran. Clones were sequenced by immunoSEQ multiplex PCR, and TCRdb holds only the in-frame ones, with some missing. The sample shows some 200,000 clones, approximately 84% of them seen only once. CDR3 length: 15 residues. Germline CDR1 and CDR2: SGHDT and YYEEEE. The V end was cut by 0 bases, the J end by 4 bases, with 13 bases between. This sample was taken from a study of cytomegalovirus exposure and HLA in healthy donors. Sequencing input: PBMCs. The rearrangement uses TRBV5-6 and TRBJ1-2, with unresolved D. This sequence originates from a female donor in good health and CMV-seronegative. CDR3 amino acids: CASSLGQAGFYGYTF. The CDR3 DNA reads TGTGCCAGCAGCTTGGGGCAGGCGGGCTTCTATGGCTACACCTTC.